This T cell receptor (beta chain) appears in the sequencing data of a study of control samples from healthy donors and cancer patients. Germline CDR1 LGHDT, CDR2 YNNKEL (reference sequence). The CDR3 covers 14 residues. Trimming stripped 0 bases from V and 5 bases from J, with 10 bases between. This table comes from immunoSEQ multiplex PCR, and its TCRdb copy is limited to in-frame clones, with some not included. The profile shows approximately 87,000 clones, around 92% of them singletons. This receptor was identified in a man between 50 and 59 years old in good health. The sequenced sample consisted of blood. The chain is built from TRBV3-1 (or the pseudogene TRBV3-2) and TRBJ2-5; D ambiguous. The DNA of the CDR3 is TGTGCCAGCAGCCAAGATTTAACGTTGGAGACCCAGTACTTC. This translates into CASSQDLTLETQYF.